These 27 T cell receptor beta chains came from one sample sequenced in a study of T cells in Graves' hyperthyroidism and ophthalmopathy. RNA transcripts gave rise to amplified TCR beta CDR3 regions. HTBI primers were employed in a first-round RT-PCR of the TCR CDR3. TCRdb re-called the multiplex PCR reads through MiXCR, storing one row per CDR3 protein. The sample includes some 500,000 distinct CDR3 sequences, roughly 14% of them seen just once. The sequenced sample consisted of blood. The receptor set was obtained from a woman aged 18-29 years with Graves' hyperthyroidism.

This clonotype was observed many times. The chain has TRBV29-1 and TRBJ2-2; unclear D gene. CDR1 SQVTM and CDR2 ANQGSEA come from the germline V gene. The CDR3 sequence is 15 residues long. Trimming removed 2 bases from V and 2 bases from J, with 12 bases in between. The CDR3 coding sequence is TGCAGCGTTGAATCAGGAGCCGTCAACACCGGGGAGCTGTTTTTT. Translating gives CSVESGAVNTGELFF.

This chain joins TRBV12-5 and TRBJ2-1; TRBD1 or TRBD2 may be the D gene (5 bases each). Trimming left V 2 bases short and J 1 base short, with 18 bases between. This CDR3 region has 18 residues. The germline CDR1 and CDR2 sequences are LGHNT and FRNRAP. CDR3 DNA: TGTGCTAGTGGTTTGTTCGGCCTAGAGGGGCCTTCCTACAATGAGCAGTTCTTC. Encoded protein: CASGLFGLEGPSYNEQFF.

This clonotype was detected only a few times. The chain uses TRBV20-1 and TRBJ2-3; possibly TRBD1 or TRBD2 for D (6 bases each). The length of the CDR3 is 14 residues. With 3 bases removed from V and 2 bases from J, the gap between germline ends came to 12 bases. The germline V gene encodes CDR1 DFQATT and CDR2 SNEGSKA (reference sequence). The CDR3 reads CSARGGENTDTQYF. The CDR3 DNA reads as TGCAGTGCTAGGGGGGGCGAAAACACAGATACGCAGTATTTT.

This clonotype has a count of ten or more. The CDR3 region is CASGLGLIDTQYF. The CDR3, as DNA: TGTGCTAGTGGTTTGGGCCTGATCGATACGCAGTATTTT. The chain recombines TRBV12-5 with TRBJ2-3; the D is unclear. The length of the CDR3 is 13 residues. Germline loops: CDR1 LGHNT, CDR2 FRNRAP. The V end lost 1 base, the J end lost 6 bases, and 8 bases lay between the germline ends.

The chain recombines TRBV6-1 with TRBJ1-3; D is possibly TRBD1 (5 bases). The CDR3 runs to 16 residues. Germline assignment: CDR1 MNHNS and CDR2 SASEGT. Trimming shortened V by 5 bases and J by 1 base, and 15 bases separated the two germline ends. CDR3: CASSWGRGASGNTIYF. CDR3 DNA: TGTGCCAGCAGTTGGGGGAGGGGAGCTTCTGGAAACACCATATATTTT.

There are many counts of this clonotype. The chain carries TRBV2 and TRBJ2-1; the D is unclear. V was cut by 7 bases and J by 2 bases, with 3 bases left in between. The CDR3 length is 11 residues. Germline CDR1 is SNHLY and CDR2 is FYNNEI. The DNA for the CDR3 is TGTGCCAGCATTACCTACAATGAGCAGTTCTTC. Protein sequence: CASITYNEQFF.

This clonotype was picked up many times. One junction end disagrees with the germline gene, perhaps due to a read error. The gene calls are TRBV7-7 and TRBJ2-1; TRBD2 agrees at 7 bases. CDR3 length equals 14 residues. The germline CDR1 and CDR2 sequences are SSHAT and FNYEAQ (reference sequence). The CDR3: CASSLGGSANEQFF. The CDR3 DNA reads TGTGCTAGCAGCTTGGGCGGGAGCGCCAATGAGCAGTTCTTC.

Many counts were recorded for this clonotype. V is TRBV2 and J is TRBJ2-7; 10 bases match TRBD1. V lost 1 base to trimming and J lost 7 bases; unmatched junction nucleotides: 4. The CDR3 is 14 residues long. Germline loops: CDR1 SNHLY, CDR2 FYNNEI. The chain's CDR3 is CASSEGQGAREQYF. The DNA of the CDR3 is TGTGCCAGCAGTGAAGGACAGGGGGCGAGGGAGCAGTACTTC.

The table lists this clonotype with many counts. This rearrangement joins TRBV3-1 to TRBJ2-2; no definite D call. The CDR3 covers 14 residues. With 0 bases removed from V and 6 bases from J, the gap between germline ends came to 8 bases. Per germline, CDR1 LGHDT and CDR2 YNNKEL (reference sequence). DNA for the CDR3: TGTGCCAGCAGCCAAGATGTGGGTCCCGGGGAGCTGTTTTTT. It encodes CASSQDVGPGELFF.

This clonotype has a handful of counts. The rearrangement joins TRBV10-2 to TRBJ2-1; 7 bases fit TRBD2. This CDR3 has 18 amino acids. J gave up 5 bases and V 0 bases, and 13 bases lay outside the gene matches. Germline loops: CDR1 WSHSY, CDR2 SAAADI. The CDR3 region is CASSESKLPAGYDNEQFF. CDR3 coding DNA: TGCGCCAGCAGTGAGTCGAAACTGCCAGCGGGATATGACAATGAGCAGTTCTTC.

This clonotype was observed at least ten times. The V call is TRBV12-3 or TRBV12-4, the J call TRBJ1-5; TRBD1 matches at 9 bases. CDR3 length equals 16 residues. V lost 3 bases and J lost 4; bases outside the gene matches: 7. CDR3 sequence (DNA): TGTGCCAGCAGTTTGAAGGGACAGGGCGTAAATCAGCCCCAGCATTTT. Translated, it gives CASSLKGQGVNQPQHF.

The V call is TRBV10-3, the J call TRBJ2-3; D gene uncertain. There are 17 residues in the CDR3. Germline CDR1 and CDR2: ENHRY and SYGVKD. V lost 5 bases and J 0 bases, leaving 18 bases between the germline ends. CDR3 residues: CAISPTLGWASTDTQYF. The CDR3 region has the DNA TGTGCCATCAGTCCCACTTTGGGCTGGGCTAGCACAGATACGCAGTATTTT.

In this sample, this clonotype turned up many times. CDR3 DNA sequence: TGCAGTGCTAGAGATGTCACTAGCGGCACAGATACGCAGTATTTT. Translated, it gives CSARDVTSGTDTQYF. This chain connects TRBV20-1 to TRBJ2-3, with 7 bases that match TRBD2. The CDR3 covers 15 residues. Germline V gene sequence: CDR1 DFQATT, CDR2 SNEGSKA (reference sequence). J gave up 1 base and V 0 bases, and 4 bases lay outside the gene matches.

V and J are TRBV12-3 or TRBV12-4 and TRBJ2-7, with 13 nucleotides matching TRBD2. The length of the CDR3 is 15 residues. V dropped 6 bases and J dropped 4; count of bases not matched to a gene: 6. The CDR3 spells CASRTSGRAGYEQYF. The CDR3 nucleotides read TGTGCCAGCAGAACTAGCGGGAGGGCCGGGTACGAGCAGTACTTC.

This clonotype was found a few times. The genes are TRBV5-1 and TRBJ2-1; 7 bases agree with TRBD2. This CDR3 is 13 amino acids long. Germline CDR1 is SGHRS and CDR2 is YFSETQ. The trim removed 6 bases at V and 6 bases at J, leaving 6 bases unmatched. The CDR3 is CASKVVAGNEQFF. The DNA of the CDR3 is TGCGCCAGCAAGGTGGTAGCGGGCAATGAGCAGTTCTTC.

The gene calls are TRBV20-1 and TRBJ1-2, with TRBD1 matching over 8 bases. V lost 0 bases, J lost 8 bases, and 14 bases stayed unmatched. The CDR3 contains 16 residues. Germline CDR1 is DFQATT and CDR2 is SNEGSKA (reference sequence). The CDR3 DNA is TGCAGTGCTAGAGATGAGGCCGGCAGGGGGCTTTACGGCTACACCTTC. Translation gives CSARDEAGRGLYGYTF.

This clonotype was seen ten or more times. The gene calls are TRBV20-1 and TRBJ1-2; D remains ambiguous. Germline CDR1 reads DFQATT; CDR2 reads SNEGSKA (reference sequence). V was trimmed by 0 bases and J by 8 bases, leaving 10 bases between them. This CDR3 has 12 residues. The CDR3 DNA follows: TGCAGTGCTAGAGACCGAGGACGGGGCTACACCTTC. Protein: CSARDRGRGYTF.

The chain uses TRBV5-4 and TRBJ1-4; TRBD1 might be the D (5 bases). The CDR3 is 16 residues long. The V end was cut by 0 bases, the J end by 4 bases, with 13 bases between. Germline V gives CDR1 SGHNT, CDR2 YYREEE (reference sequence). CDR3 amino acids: CASSLGQGSGNEKLFF. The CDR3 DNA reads TGTGCCAGCAGCTTGGGGCAGGGATCGGGTAATGAAAAACTGTTTTTT.

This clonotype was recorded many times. CDR3 loop: CASSLTGQIHGYTF. The CDR3 DNA reads as TGTGCCAGCAGCCTGACTGGGCAGATCCATGGCTACACCTTC. V usage is TRBV9 and J usage is TRBJ1-2; no clear D. V dropped 4 bases and J dropped 6 bases, with 16 bases sitting between them. In germline, CDR1 is SGDLS, CDR2 YYNGEE. CDR3 length: 14 residues.

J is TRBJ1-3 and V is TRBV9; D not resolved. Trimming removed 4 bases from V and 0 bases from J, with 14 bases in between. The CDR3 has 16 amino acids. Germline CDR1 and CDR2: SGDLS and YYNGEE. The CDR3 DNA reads TGTGCCAGCAGCCTGGACGTAGTCCCCTCTGGAAACACCATATATTTT. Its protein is CASSLDVVPSGNTIYF.

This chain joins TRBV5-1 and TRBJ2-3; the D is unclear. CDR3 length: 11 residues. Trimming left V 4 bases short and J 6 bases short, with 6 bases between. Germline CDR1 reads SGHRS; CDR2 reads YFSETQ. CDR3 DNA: TGCGCCAGCAGCGACGTTGATACGCAGTATTTT. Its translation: CASSDVDTQYF.

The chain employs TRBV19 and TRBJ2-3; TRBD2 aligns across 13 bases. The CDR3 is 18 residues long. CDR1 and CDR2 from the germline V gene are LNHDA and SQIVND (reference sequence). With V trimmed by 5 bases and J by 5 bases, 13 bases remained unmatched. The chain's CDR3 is CASSSAAGLAGVQDTQYF. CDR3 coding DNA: TGTGCCAGTAGTTCCGCAGCCGGACTAGCGGGAGTGCAAGATACGCAGTATTTT.

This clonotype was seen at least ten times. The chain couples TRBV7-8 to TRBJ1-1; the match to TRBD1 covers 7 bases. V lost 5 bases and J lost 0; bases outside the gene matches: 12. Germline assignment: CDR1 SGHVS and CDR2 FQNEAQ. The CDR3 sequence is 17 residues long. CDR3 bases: TGTGCCAGCAGCCCAAGACAGGGAAGTCTCATGAACACTGAAGCTTTCTTT. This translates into CASSPRQGSLMNTEAFF. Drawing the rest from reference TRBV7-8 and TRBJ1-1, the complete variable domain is GAGVSQSPRYKVAKRGQDVALRCDPISGHVSLFWYQQALGQGPEFLTYFQNEAQLDKSGLPSDRFFAERPEGSVSTLKIQRTQQEDSAVYLCASSPRQGSLMNTEAFFGQGTRLTVV.

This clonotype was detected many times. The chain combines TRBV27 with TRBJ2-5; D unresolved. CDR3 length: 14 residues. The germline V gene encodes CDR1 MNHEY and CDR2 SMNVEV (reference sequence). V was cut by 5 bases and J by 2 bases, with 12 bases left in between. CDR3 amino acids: CASSPTAAQETQYF. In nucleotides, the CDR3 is TGTGCCAGCAGTCCGACTGCCGCACAAGAGACCCAGTACTTC.

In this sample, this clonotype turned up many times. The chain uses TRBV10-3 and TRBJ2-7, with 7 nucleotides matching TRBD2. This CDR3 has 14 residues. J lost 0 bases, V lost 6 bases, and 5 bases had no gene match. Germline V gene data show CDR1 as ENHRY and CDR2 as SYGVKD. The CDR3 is CAISPGLDSYEQYF. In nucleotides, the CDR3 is TGTGCCATCAGCCCAGGACTAGACTCCTACGAGCAGTACTTC.

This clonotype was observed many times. CDR3 in amino acids: CASGSSLAGSYNEQFF. The CDR3 DNA reads TGTGCTAGTGGTTCGTCCCTAGCGGGATCCTACAATGAGCAGTTCTTC. The chain has TRBV12-5 and TRBJ2-1, with 9 positions matching TRBD2. The CDR3 runs to 16 residues. V shed 4 bases, J shed 1 base, and the junction held 5 bases outside the gene matches. Germline V gives CDR1 LGHNT, CDR2 FRNRAP.

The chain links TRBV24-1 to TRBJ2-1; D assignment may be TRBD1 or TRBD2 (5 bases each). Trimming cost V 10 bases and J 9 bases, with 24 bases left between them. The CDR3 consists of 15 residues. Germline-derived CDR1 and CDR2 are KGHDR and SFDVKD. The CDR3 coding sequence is TGTGCCACGAGCAATCGGGACGGAACGAACCTTGAGCAGTTCTTC. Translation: CATSNRDGTNLEQFF.